This T cell receptor beta chain was documented in a study of blood T cells in healthy people across ages. Broader study findings: Donors of long life had a larger count of naive CD4+ cells and greater diversity than aged donors.

For the second PCR, which ran for about 6 to 11 cycles, a sample-barcoded 5' primer and a J-beta primer mix were used. TCRdb re-called the 5' RACE reads with MiXCR, one entry per CDR3 protein. The table lists approximately 810,000 distinct CDR3 sequences, under 35% of them singletons. This clonotype was recorded at least ten times. Antigen unknown. This clonotype originated in an elderly woman in good health. Specimen: blood.

CDR3 bases: TGTGCCAGCAATCGGGACACGGGGTCCAATGAGCAGTTCTTC. It yields the protein CASNRDTGSNEQFF. This chain joins TRBV7-2 and TRBJ2-1; TRBD1 might be the D (6 bases). The length of the CDR3 is 14 residues. Trimming stripped 7 bases from V and 6 bases from J, with 16 bases between. CDR1 and CDR2 from the germline V gene are SGHTA and FQGNSA.